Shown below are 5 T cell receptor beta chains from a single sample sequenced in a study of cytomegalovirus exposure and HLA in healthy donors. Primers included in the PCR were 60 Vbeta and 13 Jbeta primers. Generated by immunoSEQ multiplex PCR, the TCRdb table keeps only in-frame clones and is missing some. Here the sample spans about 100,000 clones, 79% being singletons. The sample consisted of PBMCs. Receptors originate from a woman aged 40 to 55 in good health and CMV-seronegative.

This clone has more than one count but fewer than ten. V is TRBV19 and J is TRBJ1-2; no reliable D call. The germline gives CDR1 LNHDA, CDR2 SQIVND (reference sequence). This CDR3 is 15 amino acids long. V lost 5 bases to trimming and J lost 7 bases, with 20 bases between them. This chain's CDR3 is CASSQDHSGSGGYTF. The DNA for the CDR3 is TGTGCCAGTAGTCAGGACCACTCGGGATCGGGTGGCTACACCTTC.

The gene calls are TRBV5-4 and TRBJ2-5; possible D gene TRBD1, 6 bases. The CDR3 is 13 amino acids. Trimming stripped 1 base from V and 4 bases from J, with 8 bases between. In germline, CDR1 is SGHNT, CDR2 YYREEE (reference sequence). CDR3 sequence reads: CASSLQGRETQYF. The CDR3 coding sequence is TGTGCCAGCAGCTTGCAGGGGCGAGAGACCCAGTACTTC.

This chain's CDR3 is CASSRLAGGNQETQYF. The CDR3, as DNA: TGTGCCAGCTCTCGACTAGCGGGGGGCAACCAAGAGACCCAGTACTTC. V gene TRBV18 combines with J gene TRBJ2-5, with 13 bases lining up with TRBD2. The CDR3 covers 16 residues. Germline CDR1 reads KGHSH; CDR2 reads LQKENI. V lost 6 bases to trimming and J lost 0 bases; unmatched junction nucleotides: 4.

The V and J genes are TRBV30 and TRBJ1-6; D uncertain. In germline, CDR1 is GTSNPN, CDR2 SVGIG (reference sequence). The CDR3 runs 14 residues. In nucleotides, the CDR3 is TGTGCTACACGTCCCGGAGACTATAATTCACCCCTCCACTTT. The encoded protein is CATRPGDYNSPLHF.

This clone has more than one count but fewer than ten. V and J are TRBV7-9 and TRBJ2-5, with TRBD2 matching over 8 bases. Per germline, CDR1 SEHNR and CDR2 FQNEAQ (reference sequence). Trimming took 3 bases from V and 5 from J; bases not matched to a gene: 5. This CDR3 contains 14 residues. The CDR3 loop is CASSFRGLGETQYF. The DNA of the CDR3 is TGTGCCAGCAGCTTCAGGGGACTAGGGGAGACCCAGTACTTC.